This T cell receptor (beta chain) was sequenced during a study of T cell repertoires in cytomegalovirus infection. On the study more broadly: Well-studied HLA-B-restricted epitopes and recently identified HLA-C-restricted epitopes of CMV were both used in the study. CMV infection together with matching HLA type was indicated by public TCR beta signatures.

Regarding the study as a whole: Within the response measured ex vivo, HLA-C-restricted CMV-specific TCR beta clonotypes were dominant. Summed frequency of shared TCR beta families picked out CMV carriers who also had the relevant HLA.

Trimming pared 4 bases from V and 0 bases from J, leaving 7 bases between. This CDR3 comprises 15 residues. This clonotype was detected a few times. Its antigen is still unknown. TCRdb called the reads again in MiXCR, with one record for every CDR3 protein. The sample lists 900,000 to 950,000 distinct CDR3 sequences; roughly 30% were seen once. The TCR sequence derives from a human donor in good health (CMV status not recorded). Some clones in this sample may be carry-over from other donors' samples. The chain is built from TRBV12-3 or TRBV12-4 and TRBJ1-6, with a tentative D call TRBD1 (5 bases). The specimen was cultured CD8+ T cells from PBMCs, collected from culture after CMV antigen stimulation. CDR3 in DNA: TGTGCCAGCAGTTGGGGGAGCTCCTATAATTCACCCCTCCACTTT. Its translation: CASSWGSSYNSPLHF.